This T cell receptor (beta chain) was found in a study of CD8 T cells in Susac syndrome. Random hexamers were used to reverse transcribe the RNA input (about 0.45 to 1 ug). A multiplex approach, immunoSEQ multiplex PCR, amplified TCR beta CDR3 across 54 Vbeta and 13 Jbeta. MiXCR, applied by TCRdb to the immunoSEQ multiplex PCR reads, yields one record per CDR3 protein. This repertoire shows 77,000 or so distinct CDR3 sequences, around 93% found once; its top ten account for around 0.57%. In blood CD8+ and CD4+ T cells, TCR beta underwent sequencing. Diagnostic criteria defined recently for definite or probable disease were met by the Susac syndrome patients. Bulk CD8+ and CD4+ cells came from magnetic negative isolation; CD8+ TEMRA by FACS. The CDR3 has 13 residues. Per the germline V gene, CDR1 is LNHDA and CDR2 is SQIVND (reference sequence). J lost 4 bases, V lost 8 bases, and 7 bases had no gene match.

This clonotype is a singleton in its sample. The specimen sequenced was CD4+ T cells from PBMCs. This TCR came from a human donor with Susac syndrome. The chain carries TRBV19 and TRBJ1-1; 7 bases map to TRBD1. The chain's CDR3 is CASSDRVPTEAFF. CDR3 nucleotide sequence: TGTGCCAGTTCCGACAGGGTACCCACTGAAGCTTTCTTT.